These T cell receptor beta chains were read from a single sample in a study of shared clonotypes between healthy human individuals. TCRdb's copy holds only in-frame clones and misses some; the assay was immunoSEQ multiplex PCR. The sample yields roughly 2 million clones, roughly 95% seen once. Sequences were obtained from naive CD4+ T cells sorted from blood. The source is a man aged 18-30 years in good health. Both conserved end residues are part of each CDR3. Fields, in order: CDR3 length, D gene, clone size, V gene, J gene, CDR3 DNA, CDR3 protein. The D gene is left open where the match is weak. Some rows have no size entry. The others give once, few or many, or a class for an expanded clone.

23	TRBD2	.	TRBV6-4	TRBJ2-3	TGTGCCAGCAGTGACTACGCCACTGGGGCAAGGCCGCTAGCGGGGGGTAGCACAGATACGCAGTATTTT	CASSDYATGARPLAGGSTDTQYF
17	.	.	TRBV18	TRBJ2-3	TGTGCCAGCTCAAAGTTCCCCCGGCCTCCTTCACCAGATACGCAGTATTTT	CASSKFPRPPSPDTQYF
13	.	.	TRBV6-5	TRBJ1-5	TGTGCCAGCAGTTACGCCGGGAATCAGCCCCAGCATTTT	CASSYAGNQPQHF
12	.	.	TRBV29-1	TRBJ1-2	TGCAGCGTTGTCTACAGCAAGTATGGCTACACCTTC	CSVVYSKYGYTF
14	TRBD2	.	TRBV5-1	TRBJ2-3	TGCGCCAGCAGCTTGCGTGAGCGGGGGGATACGCAGTATTTT	CASSLRERGDTQYF
15	.	.	TRBV9	TRBJ1-5	TGTGCCAGCAGCGTAGATGGGAATAGCAATCAGCCCCAGCATTTT	CASSVDGNSNQPQHF
14	.	.	TRBV6-5	TRBJ2-4	TGTGCCAGCAGCCCATCCTGGGGCCCGCTCGAACGGTACTTC	CASSPSWGPLERYF
13	.	once	TRBV7-2	TRBJ1-2	TGTGCCAGCAGCCCCGACCGCAACTATGGCTACACCTTC	CASSPDRNYGYTF
11	TRBD1	.	TRBV30	TRBJ2-7	TGTGCCTTGGACAGGGTTTACGAGCAGTACTTC	CALDRVYEQYF
15	.	.	TRBV4-1	TRBJ1-1	TGCGCCAGCAGCCAAGTAGGGGATCTGAACACTGAAGCTTTCTTT	CASSQVGDLNTEAFF
12	TRBD1	.	TRBV7-2	TRBJ2-7	TGTGCCAGCAGCTCACAGGGGAACGAGCAGTACTTC	CASSSQGNEQYF
14	TRBD1	.	TRBV2	TRBJ1-4	TGTGCCAGCAGTCGGGACAGGGTAGCTGAAAAACTGTTTTTT	CASSRDRVAEKLFF
16	.	.	TRBV5-6	TRBJ2-7	TGTGCCAGCAGCTTGGCGTTGGGGATTGTTGGGTACGAGCAGTACTTC	CASSLALGIVGYEQYF
13	TRBD2	.	TRBV11-2	TRBJ2-7	TGTGCCAGCTCCACTAGCGGGACCTACGAGCAGTACTTC	CASSTSGTYEQYF
13	.	once	TRBV11-1	TRBJ1-1	TGTGCCAGCAGCGTGGACAGAACCACTGAAGCTTTCTTT	CASSVDRTTEAFF
15	TRBD1	.	TRBV7-9	TRBJ1-1	TGTGCCAGCAGCCCCTATCGGGACAGGGATGCTGAAGCTTTCTTT	CASSPYRDRDAEAFF
16	.	.	TRBV11-2	TRBJ2-1	TGTGCCAGCAGCGCTATTCGGACGGCTGGCTACAATGAGCAGTTCTTC	CASSAIRTAGYNEQFF
14	.	.	TRBV14	TRBJ2-5	TGTGCCAGCAGCCAACTACTAGTTCCAGAGACCCAGTACTTC	CASSQLLVPETQYF
13	.	.	TRBV11-2	TRBJ2-7	TGTGCCAGCAGCTTAACTGGGGGCTACGAGCAGTACTTC	CASSLTGGYEQYF
12	TRBD2	.	TRBV30	TRBJ2-2	TGTGCCTATACTAGCGTCGGCGGGGAGCTGTTTTTT	CAYTSVGGELFF
15	TRBD2	.	TRBV7-2	TRBJ2-1	TGTGCCAGCAGCTTACGCGGGGGCTCCTACAATGAGCAGTTCTTC	CASSLRGGSYNEQFF
17	TRBD2	once	TRBV7-9	TRBJ2-6	TGTGCCAGCAAGATGGGCGGGAGGATATTTGGGGCCAACGTCCTGACTTTC	CASKMGGRIFGANVLTF
14	TRBD1	.	TRBV5-5	TRBJ2-7	TGTGCCAGCAGCTTGGCAGGACAGGGGTACGAGCAGTACTTC	CASSLAGQGYEQYF
14	.	.	TRBV28	TRBJ1-2	TGTGCCAGCAGTTTGGGCGAGGGGATAAGGCGCTACACCTTC	CASSLGEGIRRYTF
13	.	.	TRBV5-6	TRBJ1-1	TGTGCCAGCACCCGAGACCGCGGCACTGAAGCTTTCTTT	CASTRDRGTEAFF
13	.	few	TRBV18	TRBJ2-2	TGTGCCAGCTCACCACAAAACACCGGGGAGCTGTTTTTT	CASSPQNTGELFF
15	.	.	TRBV5-4	TRBJ2-1	TGTGCCAGCAGGGAAAGCGTCGTTTCGGACAATGAGCAGTTCTTC	CASRESVVSDNEQFF
16	TRBD2	.	TRBV7-6	TRBJ2-3	TGTGCCAGCAGCCCGACGACTAGCGGGAGCACAGATACGCAGTATTTT	CASSPTTSGSTDTQYF
17	TRBD1	.	TRBV6-1	TRBJ2-3	TGTGCCAGCAGTGAAAGGCAGGGGGCATTTAGCACAGATACGCAGTATTTT	CASSERQGAFSTDTQYF
16	.	.	TRBV4-2	TRBJ2-7	TGTGCCAGCAGCCAAGAGTCCTCCCAAGAGGCCTACGAGCAGTACTTC	CASSQESSQEAYEQYF
19	TRBD2	.	TRBV5-1	TRBJ2-1	TGCGCCAGCAGTGCTGGACTAGCCACTACTCGAGGAAGTTACAATGAGCAGTTCTTC	CASSAGLATTRGSYNEQFF
15	TRBD1	.	TRBV18	TRBJ2-7	TGTGCCAGCTCACCCCGGACAGGCCGATCCTACGAGCAGTACTTC	CASSPRTGRSYEQYF
13	.	.	TRBV27	TRBJ1-2	TGTGCCAGCAGTTTATCAGGGGGTCGTGGCTACACCTTC	CASSLSGGRGYTF
16	.	few	TRBV27	TRBJ1-2	TGTGCCAGCAGTTCCTCAATCGCACGGGGGGACTATGGCTACACCTTC	CASSSSIARGDYGYTF
12	.	.	TRBV5-4	TRBJ2-1	TGTGCCAGCAGCTTGAGCCTGGGACAGCAGTTCTTC	CASSLSLGQQFF
13	.	.	TRBV7-2	TRBJ2-5	TGTGCCAGCAGCCCCGGACTTTTAGAGACCCAGTACTTC	CASSPGLLETQYF
16	.	.	TRBV5-1	TRBJ1-4	TGCGCCAGCAGCGCCGCGGGGGTAGCAACTAATGAAAAACTGTTTTTT	CASSAAGVATNEKLFF
14	TRBD1	.	TRBV6-5	TRBJ1-2	TGTGCCAGCAGTTATCGACAGGGGTCCAGGCGCTACACCTTC	CASSYRQGSRRYTF
13	.	.	TRBV6-6	TRBJ2-7	TGTGCCAGCAGCCAGTGGGGGGAATACGAGCAGTACTTC	CASSQWGEYEQYF
14	.	.	TRBV5-8	TRBJ1-2	TGTGCCAGCAGCTTGGAGGGGATAGACTATGGCTACACCTTC	CASSLEGIDYGYTF
15	TRBD2	once	TRBV6-5	TRBJ2-3	TGTGCCAGCAGTCCCCGGGCTAGCGGGACCCATACGCAGTATTTT	CASSPRASGTHTQYF
14	TRBD1	.	TRBV30	TRBJ1-4	TGTGCCTGGAGCCCGGGACAGGGTTGGGAAAAACTGTTTTTT	CAWSPGQGWEKLFF
13	TRBD2	once	TRBV6-1	TRBJ2-4	TGTGCCAGCAAACTAGCGGGACGGAACATTCAGTACTTC	CASKLAGRNIQYF
13	.	.	TRBV7-9	TRBJ2-3	TGTGCCAGCAGCTACGGCGAGGGAGATACGCAGTATTTT	CASSYGEGDTQYF
14	.	.	TRBV25-1	TRBJ1-4	TGTGCCAGCAGCAGGGAGGGGGTTCATGAAAAACTGTTTTTT	CASSREGVHEKLFF
15	.	.	TRBV4-1	TRBJ1-1	TGCGCCAGCAGCCAAGATATCGACAGGAACACTGAAGCTTTCTTT	CASSQDIDRNTEAFF
13	.	.	TRBV7-8	TRBJ2-7	TGTGCCAGCACCCGGAGAGCGGGCTACGAGCAGTACTTC	CASTRRAGYEQYF
12	TRBD2	.	TRBV7-7	TRBJ2-1	TGTGCTAGCAGCCTAGCGGGGGGGCGGCAGTTCTTC	CASSLAGGRQFF
15	.	.	TRBV10-3	TRBJ1-2	TGTGCCATCAGTGATGGGCTTCTGGGGAACTATGGCTACACCTTC	CAISDGLLGNYGYTF
14	.	.	TRBV30	TRBJ1-6	TGTGCCTGGACCCTCGCGGGGGCAGTTTCACCCCTCCACTTT	CAWTLAGAVSPLHF
15	.	.	TRBV4-1	TRBJ2-7	TGCGCCAGCAGCCAAGGCCTAGGGGCGCTCTACGAGCAGTACTTC	CASSQGLGALYEQYF
13	.	.	TRBV4-1	TRBJ1-4	TGCGCCAGGGGACCTGCAACTAATGAAAAACTGTTTTTT	CARGPATNEKLFF